The text below deals with one T cell receptor (beta chain). The data derive from a study of cytomegalovirus exposure and HLA in healthy donors. The J segment lost 4 bases and the V segment lost 1 base, leaving 3 bases of the junction unmatched. Germline assignment: CDR1 LGHNA and CDR2 YNFKEQ. This CDR3 region has 15 residues. PCR amplification relied on 60 Vbeta primers (plus 13 Jbeta primers). The repertoire was sequenced with immunoSEQ multiplex PCR; TCRdb's copy has only in-frame clones and lacks some. The table lists about 50,000 clones, 72% of them singletons, with more than 9% in the top ten. Input material: PBMCs. The receptor was derived from a woman between 50 and 59 years old in good health and CMV-seronegative. V is TRBV4-2 and J is TRBJ2-3; 9 bases are shared with TRBD1. The chain's CDR3 is CASSQGQGVPDTQYF. The CDR3 nucleotides are TGTGCCAGCAGCCAAGGACAGGGGGTGCCAGATACGCAGTATTTT.